Judged by abundance, the clone carrying this T cell receptor (beta chain) is medium-sized. This CDR3 comprises 13 residues. Trimming took 6 bases from V and 7 from J; bases not matched to a gene: 8. Germline V lookup: CDR1 LNHDA, CDR2 SQIVND (reference sequence). Clones were sequenced by immunoSEQ multiplex PCR, and TCRdb holds only the in-frame ones, with some missing. The sample records tens of thousands of clones, about 91% being singletons. The data derive from a study of T cell changes during pregnancy in multiple sclerosis. J is TRBJ1-1 and V is TRBV19, with 7 bases that match TRBD1. The receptor comes from a female donor in good health, enrolled as a control in a pregnancy study. This sample comprised CD4+ T cells from peripheral blood mononuclear cells, obtained in the third trimester of pregnancy. CDR3 in DNA: TGTGCCAGTAGACAGGGGTCATGGGGTGAAGCTTTCTTT. It translates to CASRQGSWGEAFF.